The 10 T cell receptor beta chains reported below all come from one sample, sequenced in a study of monozygotic twins with inflammatory bowel disease. TCRdb re-called the 5' RACE reads and catalogs CDR3 proteins one per entry, DNA excluded. The sample holds some 170,000 distinct CDR3 sequences. The sample was blood. The receptor source for this set is a human donor with ulcerative colitis or Crohn's disease, or a healthy co-twin of an affected twin (not recorded which).

The chain couples TRBV20-1 to TRBJ2-7; the TCRdb call, TRBD1, lacks DNA for checking. This CDR3 is built from 14 residues. Per the germline V gene, CDR1 is DFQATT and CDR2 is SNEGSKA (reference sequence). The CDR3 sequence is CSARILAGPYEQYF.

The gene calls are TRBV7-6 and TRBJ1-3; without DNA, the TCRdb call of TRBD1 cannot be checked. Germline V gene data show CDR1 as SGHVS and CDR2 as FNYEAQ. This CDR3 contains 14 residues. The CDR3 reads CASSARGSGNTIYF.

The V and J genes are TRBV4-3 and TRBJ1-4. Germline V lookup: CDR1 LGHNA, CDR2 YSLEER. The CDR3 runs to 13 residues. The CDR3 sequence is CASSRSRREKLFF.

The rearrangement uses TRBV6-5 and TRBJ1-6. CDR1 and CDR2 (germline): MNHEY, SVGAGI. The CDR3 loop spans 17 amino acids. CDR3 residues: CASSSPRGFSYNSPLHF.

V is TRBV5-1 and J is TRBJ1-1; TCRdb lists TRBD1, though no DNA is available to test this call. The CDR3 sequence is 13 residues long. In germline, CDR1 is SGHRS, CDR2 YFSETQ. This CDR3 is CASSLEQGFEAFF.

This CDR3 is CASSQEGVGQHTGELFF. The chain is built from TRBV4-3 and TRBJ2-2; TCRdb outputs TRBD1, but without DNA this stays unchecked. The germline gives CDR1 LGHNA, CDR2 YSLEER. The CDR3 runs 17 residues.

The rearrangement uses TRBV12-3 or TRBV12-4 and TRBJ2-7; no DNA is available, so the TRBD1 call from TCRdb remains unchecked. The CDR3 is made up of 12 amino acids. CDR3 amino acids: CASSPDTYEQYF.

The chain has TRBV5-1 and TRBJ2-5; TCRdb indicates TRBD2, and absent DNA this call remains unverified. Per germline, CDR1 SGHRS and CDR2 YFSETQ. This CDR3 is built from 15 residues. This CDR3 is CASSVLAVEEETQYF.

The chain combines TRBV6-1 with TRBJ1-4; without DNA, the TCRdb call of TRBD1 cannot be checked. CDR1 MNHNS and CDR2 SASEGT come from the germline V gene. The CDR3 is 15 residues long. The CDR3 loop reads CASSDTWTDLEKLFF.

The V and J genes are TRBV5-4 and TRBJ2-1; the D call from TCRdb, TRBD1, cannot be confirmed without DNA. Germline lookup yields CDR1 SGHNT and CDR2 YYREEE (reference sequence). This CDR3 has 15 residues. The CDR3 sequence is CASSPGGQGGNEQFF.